The clone carrying this T cell receptor beta chain was recorded many times. Its antigen remains unidentified. This specimen comes from a study of T cells after yellow fever vaccination. Study details: SMART-Seq v4 Ultra Low Input handled preparation of low-cell-number fractions. Study outcomes and limitations: The CD4 compartment and the CD8 compartment contained a small share of clonotypes in common.

This CDR3 spans 13 amino acids. Trimming took 2 bases from V and 3 from J, leaving 5 bases between them. In germline, CDR1 is ENHRY, CDR2 SYGVKD. Generation of TCR cDNA used 5'RACE template switching (which added a universal primer site and UMIs). MiXCR was run by TCRdb on the 5' RACE reads, yielding one entry per CDR3 protein. Of some 70,000 distinct CDR3 sequences listed, over 6% are singletons. This TCR was sampled from a man in his late teens or twenties who received the YFV17D yellow fever vaccine. The chain recombines TRBV10-3 with TRBJ2-1; D is undetermined. The input for sequencing was CD8+ T cells sorted from PBMCs, taken more than 35 days after the first yellow fever vaccination. The chain's CDR3 is CAISEDDYNEQFF. In DNA form, the CDR3 reads TGTGCCATCAGTGAGGACGACTACAATGAGCAGTTCTTC.